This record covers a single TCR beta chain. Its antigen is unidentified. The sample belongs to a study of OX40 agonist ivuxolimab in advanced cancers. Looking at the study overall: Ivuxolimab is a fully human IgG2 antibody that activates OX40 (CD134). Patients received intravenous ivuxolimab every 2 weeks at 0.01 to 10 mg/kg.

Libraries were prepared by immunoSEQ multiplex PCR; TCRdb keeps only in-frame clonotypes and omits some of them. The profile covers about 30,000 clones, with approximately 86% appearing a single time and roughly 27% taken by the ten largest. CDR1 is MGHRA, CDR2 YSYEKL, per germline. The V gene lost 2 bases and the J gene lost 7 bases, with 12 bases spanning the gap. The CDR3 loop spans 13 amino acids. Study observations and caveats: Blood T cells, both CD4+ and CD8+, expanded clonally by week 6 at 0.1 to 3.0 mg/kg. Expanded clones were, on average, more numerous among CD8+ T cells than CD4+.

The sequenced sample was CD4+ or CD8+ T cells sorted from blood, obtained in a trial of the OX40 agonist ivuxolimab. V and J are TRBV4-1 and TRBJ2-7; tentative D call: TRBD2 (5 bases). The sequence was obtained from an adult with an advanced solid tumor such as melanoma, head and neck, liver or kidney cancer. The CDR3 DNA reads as TGCGCCAGCAGCCAAACCATTTCGGGGGAGCAGTACTTC. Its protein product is CASSQTISGEQYF.